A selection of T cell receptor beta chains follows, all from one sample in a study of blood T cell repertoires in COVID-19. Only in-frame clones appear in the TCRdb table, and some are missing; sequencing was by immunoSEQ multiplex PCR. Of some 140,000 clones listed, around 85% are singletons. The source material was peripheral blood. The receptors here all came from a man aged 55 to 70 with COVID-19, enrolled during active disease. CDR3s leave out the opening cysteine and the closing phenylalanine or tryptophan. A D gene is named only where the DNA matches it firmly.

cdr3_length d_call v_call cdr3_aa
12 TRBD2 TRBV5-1 ASSLGLAVNEQF
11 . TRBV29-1 SAKGLPAGEAF
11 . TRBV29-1 SVLEADNTEAF
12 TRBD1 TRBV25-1 ASSEPTGATEAF
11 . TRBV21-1 ASSNSPTEEAF
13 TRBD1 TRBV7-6 ASSLWTGPNTEAF
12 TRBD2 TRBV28 ASSSLAGGAAQY
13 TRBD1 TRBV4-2 ASSQAGTGGYEQY
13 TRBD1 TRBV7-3 ASSLSGQVTDEQF
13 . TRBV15 ATSRDQGKVDEQF
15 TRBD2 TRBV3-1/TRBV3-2 ASSQDGLAGVTGELF
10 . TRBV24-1 ATSDSGTREH
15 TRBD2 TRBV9 ASSVGTVSGAYNEQF
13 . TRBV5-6 ASSIRESGANVLT
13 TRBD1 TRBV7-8 ASSARQGVNTEAF
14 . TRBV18 ASSGNVKILNTEAF
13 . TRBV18 ASSPTDGRSEKLF
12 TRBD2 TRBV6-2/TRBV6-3 ASSQRGGKYEQY
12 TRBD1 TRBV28 ASSPPGQGDEQF
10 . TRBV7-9 ASSPFGDGYT
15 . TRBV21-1 ASSKDATDDYNSPLH
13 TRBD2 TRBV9 ASSAGLSPYNEQF
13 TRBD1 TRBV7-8 ASSSYRGRNTEAF
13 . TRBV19 ASSVGQRSNQPQH
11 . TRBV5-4 ASSVTANTEAF
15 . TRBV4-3 ASSHDTRTATNTEAF
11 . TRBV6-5 ASSPRQNSEAF
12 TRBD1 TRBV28 ASSLTGGLGGYT
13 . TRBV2 ASREGPLINEKLF
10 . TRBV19 ASTTGGAEQF
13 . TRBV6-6 ASREQGSQIYTQY
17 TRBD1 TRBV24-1 ATSDSGTGDYYSNQPQH
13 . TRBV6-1 ASSDYEGGRFGYT
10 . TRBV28 ATGGRGEKLF
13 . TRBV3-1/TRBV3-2 ASSQAARFFTEAF
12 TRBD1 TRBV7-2 ASSLGTANYGYT
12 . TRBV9 ASSSTGTADTQY
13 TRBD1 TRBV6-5 ASSSSGQLTDTQY
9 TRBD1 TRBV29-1 SVDRGNEQF
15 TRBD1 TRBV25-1 ASSEDAPGGSYNEQF
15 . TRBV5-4 ASSPVLGGGGLNEQF
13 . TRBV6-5 ASSSTGFASYEQY
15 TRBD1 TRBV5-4 ASSLGMGQGAQETQY